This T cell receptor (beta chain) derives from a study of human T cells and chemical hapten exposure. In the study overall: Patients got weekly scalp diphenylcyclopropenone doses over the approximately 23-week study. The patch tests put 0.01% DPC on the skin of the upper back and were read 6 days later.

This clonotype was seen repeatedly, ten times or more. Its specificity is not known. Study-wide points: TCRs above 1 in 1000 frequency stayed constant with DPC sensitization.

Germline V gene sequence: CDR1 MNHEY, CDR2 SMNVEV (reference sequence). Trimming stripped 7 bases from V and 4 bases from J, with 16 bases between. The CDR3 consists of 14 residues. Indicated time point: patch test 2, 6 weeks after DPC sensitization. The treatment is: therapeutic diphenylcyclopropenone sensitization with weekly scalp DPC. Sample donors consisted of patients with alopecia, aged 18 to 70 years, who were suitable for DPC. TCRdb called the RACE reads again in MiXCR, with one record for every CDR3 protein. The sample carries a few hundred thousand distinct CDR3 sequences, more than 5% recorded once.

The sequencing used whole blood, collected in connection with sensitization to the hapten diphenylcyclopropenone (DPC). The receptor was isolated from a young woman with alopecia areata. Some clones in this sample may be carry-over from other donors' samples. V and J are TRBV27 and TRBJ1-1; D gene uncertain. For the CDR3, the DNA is TGTGCCAGCATCCGTGACGGGCGGGGCACTGAAGCTTTCTTT. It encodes CASIRDGRGTEAFF.